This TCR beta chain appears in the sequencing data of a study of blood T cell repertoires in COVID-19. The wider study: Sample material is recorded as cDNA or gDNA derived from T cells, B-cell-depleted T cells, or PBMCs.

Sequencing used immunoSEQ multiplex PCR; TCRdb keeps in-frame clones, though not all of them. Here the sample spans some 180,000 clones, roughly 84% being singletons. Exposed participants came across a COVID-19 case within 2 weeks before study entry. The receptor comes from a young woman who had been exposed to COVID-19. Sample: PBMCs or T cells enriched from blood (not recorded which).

The CDR3 nucleotides are TGTGCCAGCAGCCAAGGGGCGGGGAGCTCCTACGAGCAGTACTTC. Its translation is CASSQGAGSSYEQYF. The rearrangement uses TRBV3-1 (or the pseudogene TRBV3-2) and TRBJ2-7; possibly TRBD2 for D (6 bases). This CDR3 has 15 amino acids. V was cut by 1 base and J by 0 bases, with 10 bases left in between. From germline, CDR1 is LGHDT and CDR2 YNNKEL (reference sequence).